This T cell receptor beta chain was identified in a study of blood T cell repertoires in COVID-19. Study-wide context: Sites across the United States, Italy and Spain contributed samples from acute and convalescent COVID-19. Sample material is recorded as cDNA or gDNA derived from T cells, B-cell-depleted T cells, or PBMCs.

In the authors' workflow: Reference gene primer amplification gave estimated nucleated cell counts. The assay was immunoSEQ multiplex PCR, and TCRdb's table has in-frame clones only and misses some. The D gene and trimming were derived from the DNA, and the V and J assignments and clone size from that table. The sample lists a few hundred thousand clones, approximately 89% seen once, with around 9.5% in the top ten. There are 12 residues in the CDR3. V lost 6 bases and J lost 9; bases outside the gene matches: 8. The gene calls are TRBV12-3 or TRBV12-4 and TRBJ2-7, with TRBD2 identical over 7 bases. The sequence was obtained from a man aged 35-49 years who had recovered from COVID-19. Sequencing was performed on peripheral blood. DNA of the CDR3: TGTGCCAGCAGCAAGACTGGGGAGGGGCAGTACTTC. The encoded protein is CASSKTGEGQYF.